This TCR beta chain was recovered during a study of blood T cell repertoires in COVID-19 (dated by TCRdb to the early 2020s). As for the study more broadly: Collaborator samples came from the United States, Italy and Spain and covered acute and convalescent phases of COVID-19. The material from the prospective study consisted of cDNA or gDNA derived from T cells, B-cell-depleted T cells, or PBMCs. The dataset comprised deeply sampled blood TCRbeta repertoires from subjects exposed to, actively infected with, or recovered from COVID-19. The repertoires were released in a freely available public database meant as a resource for research on the immune response to SARS-CoV-2. The samples were drawn from two sources: the first 160 participants of the ongoing ImmuneRACE study, and about 1,300 subjects contributed by 6 global collaborators. A de-identified subject ID, COVID-19 status, age in years and sex were almost always included in the sample metadata. Where available, HLA class I and class II types were obtained from metadata supplied by the sample provider rather than from assay-based typing.

The immunoSEQ Assay, a bias-controlled multiplex PCR, was used to amplify TCRbeta CDR3 regions from genomic DNA. Per the original workflow: The number of nucleated cells in each sample was estimated from the amplification of reference gene primers within the assay. To quantify the absolute abundance of each unique TCRbeta CDR3 rearrangement, sequence reads were collapsed and filtered. For each sample, productive Simpson clonality was calculated by taking the square root of Simpson's diversity index across productive rearrangements. TCRdb stores this immuneACCESS table with in-frame sequences only. Part of the clones is absent; in the studies checked, under half of the shortfall reflects unresolved V genes, and no reason is known for the rest. That table supplies the V and J calls and clone size; D and trimming were determined from the DNA. Here the sample has 40,000 to 55,000 clones; under 85% occur a single time. Roughly 33% of the sample comes from the top ten.

Turning to this clone: Its cognate antigen has yet to be identified. No quality values exist for individual bases; no much larger clone is one base distant.

The research as a whole found: The amount of clinical and demographic metadata varied by source and participant and was provided uncurated.

The germline V gene yields MGHDK for CDR1 and SYGVNS for CDR2. From cysteine to phenylalanine, the CDR3 is 14 amino acids long. Only CDR3 DNA remains: 42 bases, in frame from the first base. V drops 2 bases and J drops 8 bases, leaving 15 bases in between. The collaborating institutions used their own protocols to collect whole blood in K2EDTA tubes. Collaborator samples were shipped for TCRbeta analysis as frozen whole blood, isolated PBMCs, or DNA extracted from either sample type. The chain is assembled from TRBV25-1 and TRBJ1-2; the D segment cannot be called with confidence. The sample comprised peripheral blood. The TCR was taken from a woman older than 75 with acute or convalescent COVID-19. The DNA sequence is as follows: TGTGCCAGCAGTGAAGTCGACACGGCAAGGGGCTACACCTTC. This translates into CASSEVDTARGYTF.